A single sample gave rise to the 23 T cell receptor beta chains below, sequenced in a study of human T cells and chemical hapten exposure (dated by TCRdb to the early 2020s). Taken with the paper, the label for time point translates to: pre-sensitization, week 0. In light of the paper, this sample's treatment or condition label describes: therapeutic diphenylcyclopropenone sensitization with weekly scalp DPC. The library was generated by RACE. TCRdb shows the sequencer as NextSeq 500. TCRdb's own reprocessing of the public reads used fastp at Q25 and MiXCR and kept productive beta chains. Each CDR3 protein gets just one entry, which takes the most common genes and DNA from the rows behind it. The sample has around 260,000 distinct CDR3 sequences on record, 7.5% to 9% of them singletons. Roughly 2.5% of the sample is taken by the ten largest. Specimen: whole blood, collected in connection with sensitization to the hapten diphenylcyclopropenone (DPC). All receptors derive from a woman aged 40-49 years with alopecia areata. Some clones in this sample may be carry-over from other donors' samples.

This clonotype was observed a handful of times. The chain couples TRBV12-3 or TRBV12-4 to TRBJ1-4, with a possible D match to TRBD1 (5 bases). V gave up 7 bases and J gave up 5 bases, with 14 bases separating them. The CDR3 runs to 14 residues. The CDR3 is CASTSWGGNEKLFF. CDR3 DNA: TGTGCCAGCACCTCGTGGGGGGGGAATGAAAAACTGTTTTTT.

The CDR3, as DNA: TGTGCCAGCAGCTTGGGGCGTGGGCAGAATGAAAAACTGTTTTTT. Translating it yields CASSLGRGQNEKLFF. The chain has TRBV5-6 and TRBJ1-4; no reliable D call. V lost 0 bases and J lost 5, with 11 bases in between. CDR1 SGHDT and CDR2 YYEEEE come from the germline V gene. The CDR3 length is 15 residues. Together with reference TRBV5-6 and TRBJ1-4, the CDR3 gives the full variable domain: DAGVTQSPTHLIKTRGQQVTLRCSPKSGHDTVSWYQQALGQGPQFIFQYYEEEERQRGNFPDRFSGHQFPNYSSELNVNALLLGDSALYLCASSLGRGQNEKLFFGSGTQLSVL.

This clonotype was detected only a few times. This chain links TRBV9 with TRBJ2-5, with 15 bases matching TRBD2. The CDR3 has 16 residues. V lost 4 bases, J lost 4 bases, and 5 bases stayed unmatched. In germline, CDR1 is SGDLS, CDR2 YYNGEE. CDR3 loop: CASSIGTSGRIETQYF. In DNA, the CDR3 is TGTGCCAGCAGCATCGGGACTAGCGGGAGGATAGAGACCCAGTACTTC.

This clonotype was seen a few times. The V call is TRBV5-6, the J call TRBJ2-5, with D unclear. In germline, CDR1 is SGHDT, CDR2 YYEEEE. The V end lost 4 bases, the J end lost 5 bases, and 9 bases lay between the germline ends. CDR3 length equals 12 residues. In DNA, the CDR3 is TGTGCCAGCAGCGCAGCGCTTGAGACCCAGTACTTC. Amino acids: CASSAALETQYF. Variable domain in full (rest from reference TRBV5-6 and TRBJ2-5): DAGVTQSPTHLIKTRGQQVTLRCSPKSGHDTVSWYQQALGQGPQFIFQYYEEEERQRGNFPDRFSGHQFPNYSSELNVNALLLGDSALYLCASSAALETQYFGPGTRLLVL.

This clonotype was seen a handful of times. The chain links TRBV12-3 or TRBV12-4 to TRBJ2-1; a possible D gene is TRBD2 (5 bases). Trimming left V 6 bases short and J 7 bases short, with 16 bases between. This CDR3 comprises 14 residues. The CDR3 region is CASRTPARENEQFF. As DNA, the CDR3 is TGTGCCAGCAGGACCCCAGCGAGGGAGAATGAGCAGTTCTTC.

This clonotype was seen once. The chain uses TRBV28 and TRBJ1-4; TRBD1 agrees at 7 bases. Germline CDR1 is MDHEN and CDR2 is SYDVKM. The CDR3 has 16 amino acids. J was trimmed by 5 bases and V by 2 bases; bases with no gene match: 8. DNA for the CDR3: TGTGCCAGCAGTTTAATGAGAGGGACAGTCAATGAAAAACTGTTTTTT. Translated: CASSLMRGTVNEKLFF.

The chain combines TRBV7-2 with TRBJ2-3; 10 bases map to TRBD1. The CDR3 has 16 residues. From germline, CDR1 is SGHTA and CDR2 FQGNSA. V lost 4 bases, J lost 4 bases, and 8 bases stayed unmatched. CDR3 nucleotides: TGTGCCAGCAGCTGGCGTGGGACAGGGGAGGCAGATACGCAGTATTTT. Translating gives CASSWRGTGEADTQYF.

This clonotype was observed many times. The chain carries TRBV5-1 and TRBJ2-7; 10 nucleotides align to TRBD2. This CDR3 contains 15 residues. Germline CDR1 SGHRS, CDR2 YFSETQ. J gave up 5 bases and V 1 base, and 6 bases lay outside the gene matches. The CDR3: CASSLTSGTWNEQYF. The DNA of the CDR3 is TGCGCCAGCAGCTTGACTAGCGGGACGTGGAACGAGCAGTACTTC.

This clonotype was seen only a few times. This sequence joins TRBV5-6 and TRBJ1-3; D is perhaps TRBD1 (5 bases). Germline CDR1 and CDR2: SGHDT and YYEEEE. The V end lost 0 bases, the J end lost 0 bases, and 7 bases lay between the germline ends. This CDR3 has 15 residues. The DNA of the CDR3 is TGTGCCAGCAGCTTGGACAGGCTCTCTGGAAACACCATATATTTT. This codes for CASSLDRLSGNTIYF.

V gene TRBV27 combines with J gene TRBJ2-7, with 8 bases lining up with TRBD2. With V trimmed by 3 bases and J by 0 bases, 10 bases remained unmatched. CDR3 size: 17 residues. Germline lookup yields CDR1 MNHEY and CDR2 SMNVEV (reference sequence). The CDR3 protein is CASSFSGRGPPSYEQYF. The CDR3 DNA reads TGTGCCAGCAGTTTCAGCGGGAGAGGCCCCCCCTCCTACGAGCAGTACTTC.

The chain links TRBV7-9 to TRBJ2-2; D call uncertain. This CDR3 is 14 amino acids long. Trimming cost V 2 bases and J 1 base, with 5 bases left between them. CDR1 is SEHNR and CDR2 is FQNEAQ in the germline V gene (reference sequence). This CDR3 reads CASSLFQNTGELFF. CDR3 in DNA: TGTGCCAGCAGCTTATTCCAGAACACCGGGGAGCTGTTTTTT.

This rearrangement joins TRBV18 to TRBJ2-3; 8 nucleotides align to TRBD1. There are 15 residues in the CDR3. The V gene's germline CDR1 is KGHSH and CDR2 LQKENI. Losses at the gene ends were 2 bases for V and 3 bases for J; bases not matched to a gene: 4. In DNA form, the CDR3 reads TGTGCCAGCTCACCATGGGACAGGCTTACAGATACGCAGTATTTT. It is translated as CASSPWDRLTDTQYF.

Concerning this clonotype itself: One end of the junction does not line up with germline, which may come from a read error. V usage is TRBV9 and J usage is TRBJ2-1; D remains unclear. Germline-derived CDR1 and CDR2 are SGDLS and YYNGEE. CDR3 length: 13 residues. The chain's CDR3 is CASSPRLGNKQFF. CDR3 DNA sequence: TGTGCCAGCAGCCCCCGACTCGGCAATAAGCAGTTCTTC.

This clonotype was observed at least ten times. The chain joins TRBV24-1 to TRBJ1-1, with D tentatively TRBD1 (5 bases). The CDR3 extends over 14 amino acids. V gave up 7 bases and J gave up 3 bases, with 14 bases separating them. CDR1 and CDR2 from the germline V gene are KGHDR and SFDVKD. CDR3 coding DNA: TGTGCCACCAGCTCTTTCGGGGACGACACTGAAGCTTTCTTT. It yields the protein CATSSFGDDTEAFF.

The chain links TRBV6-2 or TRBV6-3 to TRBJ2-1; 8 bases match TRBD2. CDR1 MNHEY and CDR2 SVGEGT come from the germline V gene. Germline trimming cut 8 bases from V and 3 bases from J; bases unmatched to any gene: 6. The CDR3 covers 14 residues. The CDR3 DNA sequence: TGTGCCAGCCGAGCGGGAGACGACTACAATGAGCAGTTCTTC. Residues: CASRAGDDYNEQFF.

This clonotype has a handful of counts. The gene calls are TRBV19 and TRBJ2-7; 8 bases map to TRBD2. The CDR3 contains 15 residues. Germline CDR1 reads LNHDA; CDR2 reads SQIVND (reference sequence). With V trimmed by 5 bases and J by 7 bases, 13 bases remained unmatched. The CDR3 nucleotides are TGTGCCAGTAGTCGACCGGGACTAGGAGGACAAGAGCAGTACTTC. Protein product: CASSRPGLGGQEQYF. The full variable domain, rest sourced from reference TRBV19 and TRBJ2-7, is DGGITQSPKYLFRKEGQNVTLSCEQNLNHDAMYWYRQDPGQGLRLIYYSQIVNDFQKGDIAEGYSVSREKKESFPLTVTSAQKNPTAFYLCASSRPGLGGQEQYFGPGTRLTVT.

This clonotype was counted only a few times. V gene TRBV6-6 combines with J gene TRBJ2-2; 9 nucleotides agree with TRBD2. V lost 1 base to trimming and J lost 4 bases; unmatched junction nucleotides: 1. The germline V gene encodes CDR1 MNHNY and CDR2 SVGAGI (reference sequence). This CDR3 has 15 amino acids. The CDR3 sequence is CASSYLAGATGELFF. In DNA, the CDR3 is TGTGCCAGCAGTTACTTAGCGGGAGCCACCGGGGAGCTGTTTTTT.

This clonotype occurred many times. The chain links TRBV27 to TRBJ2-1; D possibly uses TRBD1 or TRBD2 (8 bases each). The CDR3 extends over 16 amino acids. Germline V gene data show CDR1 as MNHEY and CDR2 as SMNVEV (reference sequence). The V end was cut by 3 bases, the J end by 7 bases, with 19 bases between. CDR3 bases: TGTGCCAGCAGTTTCCCAGGGGGCGGGAGGTGGAATGAGCAGTTCTTC. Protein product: CASSFPGGGRWNEQFF.

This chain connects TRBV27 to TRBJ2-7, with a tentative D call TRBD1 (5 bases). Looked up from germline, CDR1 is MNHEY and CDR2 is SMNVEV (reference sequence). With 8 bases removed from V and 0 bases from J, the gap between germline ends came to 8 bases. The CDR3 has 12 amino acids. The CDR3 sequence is CASVGPSYEQYF. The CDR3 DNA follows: TGTGCCAGCGTGGGGCCCTCCTACGAGCAGTACTTC.

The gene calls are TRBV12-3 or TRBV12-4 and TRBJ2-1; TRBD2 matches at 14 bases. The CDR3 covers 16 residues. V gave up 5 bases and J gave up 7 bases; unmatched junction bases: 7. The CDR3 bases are TGTGCCAGCAGTCCCATGGGACTAGCGGGAGAGAATGAGCAGTTCTTC. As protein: CASSPMGLAGENEQFF.

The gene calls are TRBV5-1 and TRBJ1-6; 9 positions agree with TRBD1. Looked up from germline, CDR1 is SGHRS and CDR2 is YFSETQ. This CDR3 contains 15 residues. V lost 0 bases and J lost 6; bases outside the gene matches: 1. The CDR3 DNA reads TGCGCCAGCAGCTTGGGGACAGGGGCTAATTCACCCCTCCACTTT. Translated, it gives CASSLGTGANSPLHF.

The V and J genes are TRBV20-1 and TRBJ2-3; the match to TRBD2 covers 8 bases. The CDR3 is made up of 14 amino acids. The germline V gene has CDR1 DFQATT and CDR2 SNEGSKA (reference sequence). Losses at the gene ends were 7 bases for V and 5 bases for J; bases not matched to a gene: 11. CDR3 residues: CSGFYGRAKDTQYF. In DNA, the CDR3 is TGCAGTGGGTTTTACGGGAGGGCGAAAGATACGCAGTATTTT.

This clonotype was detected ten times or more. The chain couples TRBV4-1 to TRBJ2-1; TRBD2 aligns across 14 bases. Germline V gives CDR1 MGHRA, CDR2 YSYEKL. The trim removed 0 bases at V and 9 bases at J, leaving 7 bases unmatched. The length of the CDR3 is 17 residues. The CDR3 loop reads CASSQDFGTSGRGEQFF. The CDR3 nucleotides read TGCGCCAGCAGCCAAGATTTCGGGACTAGCGGGAGAGGTGAGCAGTTCTTC.